This T cell receptor beta chain came from a study of blood T cell repertoires in COVID-19. At the level of the study: Samples of COVID-19 (acute and convalescent) were obtained from the United States, Italy and Spain. From T cells, B-cell-depleted T cells, or PBMCs came the material, which was cDNA or gDNA.

The length of the CDR3 is 16 residues. Germline values: CDR1 LGHNT, CDR2 FRNRAP. V lost 0 bases and J lost 1, with 12 bases in between. Per the study methods: Amplified reference gene primers provided the basis for estimating nucleated cell counts. Repertoires were generated with immunoSEQ multiplex PCR, while TCRdb's copy carries only in-frame clones and drops some. V and J calls and clone size are copied from that table; D and trimming were computed from the DNA. The sample has around 300,000 clones, 85% seen once. Specimen: peripheral blood. The clonotype comes from a woman in her forties or fifties with active or convalescent COVID-19. The gene calls are TRBV12-5 and TRBJ2-5; possible D gene TRBD1, 6 bases. CDR3: CASGLVGGQPQETQYF. The CDR3 bases are TGTGCTAGTGGTTTGGTAGGCGGACAGCCCCAAGAGACCCAGTACTTC.